What follows describes a single TCR beta chain. These data are taken from a study of blood T cell repertoires in COVID-19. Study as a whole: The United States, Italy and Spain supplied acute and convalescent COVID-19 samples.

TCRdb keeps only in-frame clones here, not all; method: immunoSEQ multiplex PCR. The data show under 95,000 clones, approximately 86% seen once. The sequenced sample consisted of peripheral blood. This clonotype was sampled from a man in his forties or fifties with acute or convalescent COVID-19.

CDR3 protein: CASMRGGPTYNEQFF. CDR3 in DNA: TGTGCCAGCATGAGGGGGGGTCCTACATACAATGAGCAGTTCTTC. V and J are TRBV6-5 and TRBJ2-1, with D maybe TRBD2 (7 bases). With 7 bases removed from V and 4 bases from J, the gap between germline ends came to 17 bases. Germline-derived CDR1 and CDR2 are MNHEY and SVGAGI. This CDR3 has 15 residues.